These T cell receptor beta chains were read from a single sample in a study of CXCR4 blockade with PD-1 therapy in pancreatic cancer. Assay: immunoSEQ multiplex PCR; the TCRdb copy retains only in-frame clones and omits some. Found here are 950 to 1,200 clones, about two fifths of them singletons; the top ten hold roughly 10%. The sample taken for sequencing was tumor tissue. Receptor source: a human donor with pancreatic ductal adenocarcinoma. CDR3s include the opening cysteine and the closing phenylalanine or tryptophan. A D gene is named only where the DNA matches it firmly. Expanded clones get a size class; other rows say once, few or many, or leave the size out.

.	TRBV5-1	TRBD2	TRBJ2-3	TGCGCCAGCAGGGTCGGGACTATCCTCACAGATACGCAGTATTTT	CASRVGTILTDTQYF
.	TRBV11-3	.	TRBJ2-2	TGTGCCAGCAGCTTAGGGGGTCTAAACACCGGGGAGCTGTTTTTT	CASSLGGLNTGELFF
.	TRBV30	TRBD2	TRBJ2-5	TGTGCCTGGAGTGTAAGCGGGGCTCGGGGAGAGACCCAGTACTTC	CAWSVSGARGETQYF
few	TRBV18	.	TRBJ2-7	TGTGCCAGCTCACCGAACGGACCGAACTACGAGCAGTACTTC	CASSPNGPNYEQYF
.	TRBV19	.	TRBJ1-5	TGTGCCAATAGCCTGGTAGGGAATCAGCCCCAGCATTTT	CANSLVGNQPQHF
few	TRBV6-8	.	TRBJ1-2	TGTGCCAGCAGTTACTTAAGGCAAGCTAACTATGGCTACACCTTC	CASSYLRQANYGYTF
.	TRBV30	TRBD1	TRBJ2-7	TGTGCCCTCGAGGGGACAGGGGGGTACGAGCAGTACTTC	CALEGTGGYEQYF
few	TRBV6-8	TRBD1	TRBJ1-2	TGTGCCAGCAGTTCCACCGGGACAGGGGCTTATGGCTACACCTTC	CASSSTGTGAYGYTF
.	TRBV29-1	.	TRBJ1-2	TGCAGCGTTGGTTCTGACACGGCGGGCTACACCTTC	CSVGSDTAGYTF
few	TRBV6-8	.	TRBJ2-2	TGTGCCAGCAGGCGTTCCAACACCGGGGAGCTGTTTTTT	CASRRSNTGELFF
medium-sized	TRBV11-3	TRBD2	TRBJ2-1	TGTGCCAGCAGCCGGGGACTAGCGGGGATGAGCTCCTACAATGAGCAGTTCTTC	CASSRGLAGMSSYNEQFF
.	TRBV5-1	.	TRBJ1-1	TGCGCCAGCAGCTTGGAAGTGTTCCCGAACACTGAAGCTTTCTTT	CASSLEVFPNTEAFF
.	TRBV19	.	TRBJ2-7	TGTGCCAGTAGTATCCCAGGCTACGAGCAGTACTTC	CASSIPGYEQYF
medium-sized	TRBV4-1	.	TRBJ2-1	TGCGCCAGCAGCCCCGGACCTAACGGGGGTGAGCAGTTCTTC	CASSPGPNGGEQFF
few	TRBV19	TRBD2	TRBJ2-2	TGTGCCAGTCAGCGGGGCCCATACACCGGGGAGCTGTTTTTT	CASQRGPYTGELFF
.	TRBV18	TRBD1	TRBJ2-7	TGTGCCAGCACGGGGACAGGCCGGAGAGAGCAGTACTTC	CASTGTGRREQYF
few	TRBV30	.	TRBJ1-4	TGTGCCTGGAGGCGTGATAATGAAAAACTGTTTTTT	CAWRRDNEKLFF
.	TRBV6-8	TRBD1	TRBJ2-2	TGTGCCAGCAACGACCGGGACAGGGGTATCACCGGGGAGCTGTTTTTT	CASNDRDRGITGELFF
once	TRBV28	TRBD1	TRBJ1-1	TGTGCCAGCAGCCCGATACAGGGGTGGAACACTGAAGCTTTCTTT	CASSPIQGWNTEAFF
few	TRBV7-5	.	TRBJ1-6	TGTGCCAGCAGCCGGGGACAGGGAGTTTCACCCCTCCACTTT	CASSRGQGVSPLHF
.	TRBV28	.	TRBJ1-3	TGTGCCAGCAGTTTAAGACAGGGAAACACCATATATTTT	CASSLRQGNTIYF
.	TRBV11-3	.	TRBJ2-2	TGTGCCAGCAGCCCAAGGGGGGACACCGGGGAGCTGTTTTTT	CASSPRGDTGELFF
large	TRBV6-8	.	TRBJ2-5	TGTGCCAGCAGCCTTAATACTCCGCCAGAGACCCAGTACTTC	CASSLNTPPETQYF
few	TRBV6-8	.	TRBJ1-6	TGTGCCAGCAGTTACCGGGGAAAGGTGGCCTATAATTCACCCCTCCACTTT	CASSYRGKVAYNSPLHF
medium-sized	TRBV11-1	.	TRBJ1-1	TGTGCCAGCAGTCTTGGTTGGGGCTTGAACACTGAAGCTTTCTTT	CASSLGWGLNTEAFF
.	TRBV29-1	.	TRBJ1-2	TGCAGCGGGATCGGCTGGGAGGGTGGCTACACCTTC	CSGIGWEGGYTF
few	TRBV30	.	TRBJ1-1	TGTGCCTGGAGTGTCCCAGGGAGGAGCACTGAAGCTTTCTTT	CAWSVPGRSTEAFF
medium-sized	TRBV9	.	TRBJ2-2	TGTGCCAGCAGTACCATCAGGAACACCGGGGAGCTGTTTTTT	CASSTIRNTGELFF
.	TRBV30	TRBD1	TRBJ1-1	TGTGCCTGGAGTGTCTGGACAGGGGTCCCGGATGGCACTGAAGCTTTCTTT	CAWSVWTGVPDGTEAFF
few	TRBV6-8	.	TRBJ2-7	TGTGCCAGCAGTTCAACCGGGAGAACCTACGAGCAGTACTTC	CASSSTGRTYEQYF
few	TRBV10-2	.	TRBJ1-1	TGCGCCAGCGGAGGACAGAGGGGGACTGAAGCTTTCTTT	CASGGQRGTEAFF
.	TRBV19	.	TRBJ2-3	TGTGCCAGTAGTACCACTTCCCAAGATACGCAGTATTTT	CASSTTSQDTQYF
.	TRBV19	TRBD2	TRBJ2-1	TGTGCCAGTAGGGCGGAACTAGCGGGGGGCCACTCCTACAATGAGCAGTTCTTC	CASRAELAGGHSYNEQFF
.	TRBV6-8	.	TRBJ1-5	TGTGCCAGCACTGGACAGAATCAGCCCCAGCATTTT	CASTGQNQPQHF
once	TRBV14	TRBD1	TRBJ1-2	TGTGCCAGCAGCCACCCCGACAGGGGGGCTAACTATGGCTACACCTTC	CASSHPDRGANYGYTF
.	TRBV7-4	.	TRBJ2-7	TGTGCCAGCAGCAGAGGGACTTCCTACGAGCAGTACTTC	CASSRGTSYEQYF
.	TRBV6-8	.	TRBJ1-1	TGTGCCAGCAACCTCGCCAGGGTAAACACTGAAGCTTTCTTT	CASNLARVNTEAFF
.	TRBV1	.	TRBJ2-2	TGCGCCAGCAGCCAAGTAAACACCGGGGAGCTGTTTTTT	CASSQVNTGELFF
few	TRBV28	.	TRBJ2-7	TGTGCCAGCAGGTGGGGGGCTGCCTACGAGCAGTACTTC	CASRWGAAYEQYF
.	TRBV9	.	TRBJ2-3	TGTGCCAGCAGCGTAGCGGGGGCCCACACAGATACGCAGTATTTT	CASSVAGAHTDTQYF
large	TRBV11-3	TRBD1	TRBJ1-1	TGTGCCAGCAGCGCCTACAGGGGCGGAAACACTGAAGCTTTCTTT	CASSAYRGGNTEAFF
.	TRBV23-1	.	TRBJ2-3	TGCGCCAGCAGTCTATATGGGGGCACAGATACGCAGTATTTT	CASSLYGGTDTQYF
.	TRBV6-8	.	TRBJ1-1	TGTGCCAGCAGTTACTCGACGGGGGCGAGCACTGAAGCTTTCTTT	CASSYSTGASTEAFF
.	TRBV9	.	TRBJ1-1	TGTGCCAGCAGTTTTTACGGGGGCACTGAAGCTTTCTTT	CASSFYGGTEAFF
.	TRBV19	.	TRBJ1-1	TGTGCCAGTAGTATAGCGGGCGGGAACACTGAAGCTTTCTTT	CASSIAGGNTEAFF
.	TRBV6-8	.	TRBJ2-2	TGTGCCAGCAGTTACGGAGGGGTAACCGGGGAGCTGTTTTTT	CASSYGGVTGELFF
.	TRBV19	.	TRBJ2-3	TGTGCCAGTAGTCAGGGGTCTAACACAGATACGCAGTATTTT	CASSQGSNTDTQYF
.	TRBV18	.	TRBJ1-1	TGTGCCAGCTCACCACAGTTTTCAGGGGCGGGGAACACTGAAGCTTTCTTT	CASSPQFSGAGNTEAFF
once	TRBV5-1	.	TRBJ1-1	TGCGCCAGCAGCCCAAGCCGACCCTCAGGGGATGCTTTCTTT	CASSPSRPSGDAFF
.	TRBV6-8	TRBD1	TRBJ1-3	TGTGCCAGCAGTAGGGACAGAAGCTCTGGAAACACCATATATTTT	CASSRDRSSGNTIYF
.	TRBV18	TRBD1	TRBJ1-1	TGTGCCAGCTCTCCTGGGACAGGGTCCGAAGCTTTCTTT	CASSPGTGSEAFF
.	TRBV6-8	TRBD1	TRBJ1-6	TGTGCCAGCAGTACCGGGGGGACAGCTAGCTCCTATAATTCACCCCTCCACTTT	CASSTGGTASSYNSPLHF
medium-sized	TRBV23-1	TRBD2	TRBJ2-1	TGCGCCAGCAGCCACCTAGCGGGGGGGAACAATGAGCAGTTCTTC	CASSHLAGGNNEQFF
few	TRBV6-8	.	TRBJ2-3	TGTGCCAGCAGGATAATAGGAGGTACGCAGTATTTT	CASRIIGGTQYF
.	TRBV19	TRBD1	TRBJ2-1	TGTGCCAGTAGTATAACACAGGGGACAGAGCAGTTCTTC	CASSITQGTEQFF
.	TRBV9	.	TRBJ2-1	TGTGCCAGCAGTGAGGGGGCCCCCGGGGGGGCCAAAATCCACAATGAGCAGTTCTTC	CASSEGAPGGAKIHNEQFF
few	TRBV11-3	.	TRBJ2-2	TGTGCCAGCAGCCTGGGACCCACGAACACCGGGGAGCTGTTTTTT	CASSLGPTNTGELFF
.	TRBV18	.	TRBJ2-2	TGTGCCAGCTCCTCCTCAGTAGGCAAAAACACCGGGGAGCTGTTTTTT	CASSSSVGKNTGELFF